This entry lists 2 T cell receptor beta chains sequenced from one sample in a study of blood T cell repertoires in COVID-19. TCRdb keeps only in-frame clones here, not all; method: immunoSEQ multiplex PCR. The sample has about 100,000 clones; roughly nine tenths are singletons. Source material: peripheral blood. Source of these receptors: a man aged 50 to 60 with active COVID-19.

The chain has TRBV3-1 (or the pseudogene TRBV3-2) and TRBJ2-5; the match to TRBD2 covers 7 bases. The CDR3 extends over 13 amino acids. Germline assignment: CDR1 LGHDT and CDR2 YNNKEL (reference sequence). Trimming removed 6 bases from V and 2 bases from J; junction bases left unmatched: 3. The CDR3 DNA follows: TGTGCCAGCAGAACGGGACTACAAGAGACCCAGTACTTC. This gives the protein CASRTGLQETQYF.

The chain uses TRBV7-9 and TRBJ2-7; 8 positions match TRBD2. J gave up 5 bases and V 5 bases, and 8 bases lay outside the gene matches. Germline-derived CDR1 and CDR2 are SEHNR and FQNEAQ (reference sequence). CDR3 length: 14 residues. CDR3 sequence (DNA): TGTGCCAGCAGCCCCCCGGGACTAGGCCACGAGCAGTACTTC. It yields the protein CASSPPGLGHEQYF.